Reported below is one T cell receptor (beta chain). Which antigen it targets is not known. No base-level quality is on record; no much larger clone is a single base apart. The source of the sample is a study of blood T cell repertoires in COVID-19 (dated by TCRdb to the early 2020s). About the full investigation: The collaborator samples originated in the United States, Italy and Spain and spanned the acute and convalescent phases of COVID-19. The prospective study material was composed of cDNA or gDNA derived from T cells, B-cell-depleted T cells, or PBMCs. Subjects who had been exposed to COVID-19, were actively infected with it, or had recovered from it provided the deeply sampled blood TCRbeta repertoires that made up the dataset. A freely available public database, intended as a resource for researchers studying the immune response to SARS-CoV-2, is where the repertoires were released. The samples were drawn from two sources: the first 160 participants of the ongoing ImmuneRACE study, and approximately 1,300 subjects contributed by 6 global collaborators. A de-identified subject ID, COVID-19 status, age in years and sex were almost always included in the sample metadata. Where HLA class I and class II types were available, the types were taken from metadata supplied by the sample provider, not from assay-based typing. Overall results and qualifications from the work: Clinical and demographic metadata were provided uncurated, with the amount varying by source and participant.

V is pruned by 3 bases and J by 6 bases, leaving 8 bases of the junction without a gene match. The CDR3 measures 14 amino acids from cysteine to phenylalanine. Just CDR3 DNA is preserved here, 42 bases in frame from base 1. CDR1 and CDR2, looked up from the germline V gene, are SGHRS and YFSETQ. TCRbeta CDR3 regions were amplified from genomic DNA using the immunoSEQ Assay, a bias-controlled multiplex PCR. The paper's data handling went like this. Within the assay, amplification of reference gene primers was used to estimate how many nucleated cells each sample contained. To quantify the absolute abundance of each unique TCRbeta CDR3 rearrangement, sequence reads were collapsed and filtered. For each sample, productive Simpson clonality was calculated by taking the square root of Simpson's diversity index across productive rearrangements. This is the immuneACCESS table as TCRdb keeps it, with only in-frame sequences that have V and J called. A part of the clones is gone; compared with another copy, unresolved V genes explain less than half, and the rest is unexplained. That table is the source of V, J and clone size, and D and trimming were worked out from the DNA. Within this sample are roughly 250,000 clones, with nearly 85% of them counted one time only. The ten largest clones take up less than 10% of the sample.

Collaborating institutions collected whole blood in K2EDTA tubes following their own protocols. For TCRbeta analysis, collaborators shipped samples as frozen whole blood, isolated PBMCs, or DNA extracted from either of those sample types. The origin of this receptor is a human donor in a cohort sampled during active COVID-19. Source material: peripheral blood. This chain is built from TRBV5-1 and TRBJ1-1, and 7 bases in between align with TRBD1. The CDR3 region: CASSSEGAWAEAFF. The sequenced DNA is TGCGCCAGCAGCTCGGAGGGGGCGTGGGCTGAAGCTTTCTTT.